This T cell receptor (beta chain) was found in a study of T-cell reconstitution after alpha-beta-depleted transplantation in children. Library preparation (for TCRbeta) was performed with unique molecular identifiers. Using its own MiXCR run on the PCR reads, TCRdb lists one record per CDR3 protein. The data show 350,000 to 450,000 distinct CDR3 sequences, about 20% seen once. Specimen: PBMCs from the stem cell graft donor, collected from the stem cell graft. This clonotype was sampled from a human donor who donated a stem cell graft to a child with acute myeloid leukemia.

The CDR3 reads CAIARNTDTQYF. For the CDR3, the DNA is TGTGCCATCGCTAGAAACACAGATACGCAGTATTTT. The chain recombines TRBV10-3 with TRBJ2-3; D ambiguous. Germline loops: CDR1 ENHRY, CDR2 SYGVKD. This CDR3 contains 12 residues. V lost 8 bases to trimming and J lost 2 bases, with 8 bases between them.